This TCR beta chain comes out of a study of blood T cell repertoires in COVID-19. Overall study context: Specimens from acute and convalescent COVID-19 originated in the United States, Italy and Spain. Nucleic acid was either cDNA or gDNA, and it came from T cells, B-cell-depleted T cells, or PBMCs.

Sequencing was performed with immunoSEQ multiplex PCR; in TCRdb, only in-frame clones are kept and a portion is missing. The profile shows fewer than 65,000 clones, 91% of them singletons. With 8 bases removed from V and 0 bases from J, the gap between germline ends came to 16 bases. CDR1 is LGHDT and CDR2 is YNNKEL in the germline V gene (reference sequence). There are 15 residues in the CDR3. The clonotype was recovered from a man aged 50 to 60 with acute or convalescent COVID-19. The chain employs TRBV3-1 (or the pseudogene TRBV3-2) and TRBJ1-1; no reliable D call. Source material: peripheral blood. The CDR3 protein is CASAPGWILNTEAFF. The CDR3 DNA is TGTGCCAGCGCACCAGGTTGGATTCTGAACACTGAAGCTTTCTTT.